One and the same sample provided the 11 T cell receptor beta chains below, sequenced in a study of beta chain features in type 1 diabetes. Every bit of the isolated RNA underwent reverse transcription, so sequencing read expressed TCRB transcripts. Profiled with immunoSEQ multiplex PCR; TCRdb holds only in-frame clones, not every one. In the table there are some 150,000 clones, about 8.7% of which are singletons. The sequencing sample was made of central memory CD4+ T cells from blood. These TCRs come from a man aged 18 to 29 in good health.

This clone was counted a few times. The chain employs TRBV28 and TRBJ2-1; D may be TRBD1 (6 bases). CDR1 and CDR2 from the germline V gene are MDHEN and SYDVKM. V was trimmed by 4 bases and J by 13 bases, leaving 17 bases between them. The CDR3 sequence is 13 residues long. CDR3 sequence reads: CASSSSRGQVQFF. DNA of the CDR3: TGTGCCAGCAGTTCCTCCAGGGGCCAGGTTCAGTTCTTC.

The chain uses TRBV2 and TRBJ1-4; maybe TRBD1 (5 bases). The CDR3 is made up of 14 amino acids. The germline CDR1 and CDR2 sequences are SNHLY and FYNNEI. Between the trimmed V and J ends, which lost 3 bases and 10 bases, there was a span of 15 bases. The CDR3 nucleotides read TGTGCCAGCAGTGACATGGGCGCCGGGGGAAAACTGTTTTTT. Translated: CASSDMGAGGKLFF.

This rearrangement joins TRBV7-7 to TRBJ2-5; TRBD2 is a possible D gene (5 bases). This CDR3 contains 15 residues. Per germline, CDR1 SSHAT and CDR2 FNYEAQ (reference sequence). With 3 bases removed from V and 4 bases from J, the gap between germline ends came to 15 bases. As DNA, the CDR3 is TGTGCCAGCAGCTTCCTATCCGGGAACGGAGAGACCCAGTACTTC. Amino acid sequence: CASSFLSGNGETQYF.

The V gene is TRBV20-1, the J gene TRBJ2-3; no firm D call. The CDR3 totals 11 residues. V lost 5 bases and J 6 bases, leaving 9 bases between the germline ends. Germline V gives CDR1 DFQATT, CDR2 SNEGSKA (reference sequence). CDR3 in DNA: TGCAGTGCTCCGATACAGGATACGCAGTATTTT. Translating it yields CSAPIQDTQYF.

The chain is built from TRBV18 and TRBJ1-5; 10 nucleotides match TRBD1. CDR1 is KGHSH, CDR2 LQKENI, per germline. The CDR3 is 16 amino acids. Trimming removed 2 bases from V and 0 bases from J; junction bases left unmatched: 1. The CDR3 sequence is CASSPGTGASNQPQHF. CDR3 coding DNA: TGTGCCAGCTCACCAGGGACAGGGGCTAGCAATCAGCCCCAGCATTTT.

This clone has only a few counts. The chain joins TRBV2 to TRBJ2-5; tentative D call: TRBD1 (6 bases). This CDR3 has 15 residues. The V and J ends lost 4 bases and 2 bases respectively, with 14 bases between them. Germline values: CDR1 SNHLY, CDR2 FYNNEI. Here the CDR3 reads CASSVDRGLQETQYF. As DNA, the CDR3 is TGTGCCAGCAGTGTGGACAGAGGATTACAAGAGACCCAGTACTTC.

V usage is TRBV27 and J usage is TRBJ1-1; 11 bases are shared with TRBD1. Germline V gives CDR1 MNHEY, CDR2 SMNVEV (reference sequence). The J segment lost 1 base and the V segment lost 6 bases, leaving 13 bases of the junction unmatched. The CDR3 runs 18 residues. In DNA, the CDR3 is TGTGCCAGCAGACACACCGGGACAGGGGGATTTTGGAACACTGAAGCTTTCTTT. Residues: CASRHTGTGGFWNTEAFF.

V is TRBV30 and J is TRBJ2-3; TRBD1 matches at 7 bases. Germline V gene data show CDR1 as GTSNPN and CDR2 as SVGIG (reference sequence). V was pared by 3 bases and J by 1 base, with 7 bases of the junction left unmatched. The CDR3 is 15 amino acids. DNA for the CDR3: TGTGCCTGGAGAGTGGCCGGGACAGGCACAGATACGCAGTATTTT. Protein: CAWRVAGTGTDTQYF.

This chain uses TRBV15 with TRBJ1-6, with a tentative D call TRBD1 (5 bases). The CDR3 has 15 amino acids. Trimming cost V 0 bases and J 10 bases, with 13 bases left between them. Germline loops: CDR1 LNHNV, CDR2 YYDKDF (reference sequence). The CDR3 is CATSRDPRGSSPLHF. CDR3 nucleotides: TGTGCCACCAGCAGAGACCCAAGGGGATCATCACCCCTCCACTTT.

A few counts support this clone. Here the CDR3 DNA reads TGTGCCAACCCGGGACAGATGCGAGAACTGAACACTGAAGCTTTCTTT. Its translation is CANPGQMRELNTEAFF. The genes are TRBV9 and TRBJ1-1, with 7 positions matching TRBD1. Looked up from germline, CDR1 is SGDLS and CDR2 is YYNGEE. The CDR3 consists of 16 residues. Trimming at V came to 9 bases and at J to 0 bases, leaving 14 bases not matched to a gene. Filled out from reference TRBV9 and TRBJ1-1, the complete variable domain reads DSGVTQTPKHLITATGQRVTLRCSPRSGDLSVYWYQQSLDQGLQFLIQYYNGEERAKGNILERFSAQQFPDLHSELNLSSLELGDSALYFCANPGQMRELNTEAFFGQGTRLTVV.

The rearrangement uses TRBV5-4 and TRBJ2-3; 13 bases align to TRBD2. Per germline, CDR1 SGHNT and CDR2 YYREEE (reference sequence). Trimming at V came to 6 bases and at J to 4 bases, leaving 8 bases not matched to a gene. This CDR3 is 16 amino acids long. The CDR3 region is CASKTSGGAFPDTQYF. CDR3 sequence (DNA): TGTGCCAGCAAAACTAGCGGGGGGGCTTTTCCAGATACGCAGTATTTT.